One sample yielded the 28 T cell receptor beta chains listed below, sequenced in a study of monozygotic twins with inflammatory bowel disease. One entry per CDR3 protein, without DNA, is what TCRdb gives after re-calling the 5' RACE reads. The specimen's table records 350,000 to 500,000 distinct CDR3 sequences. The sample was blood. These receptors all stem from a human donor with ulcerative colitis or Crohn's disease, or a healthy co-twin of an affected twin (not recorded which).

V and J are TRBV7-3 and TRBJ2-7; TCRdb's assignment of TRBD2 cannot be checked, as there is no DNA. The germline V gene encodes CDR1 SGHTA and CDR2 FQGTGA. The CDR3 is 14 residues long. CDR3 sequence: CASSQQSTSGEQYF.

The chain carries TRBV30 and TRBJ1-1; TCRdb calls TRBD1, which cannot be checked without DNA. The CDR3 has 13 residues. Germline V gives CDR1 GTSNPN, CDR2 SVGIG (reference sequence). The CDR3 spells CAWWPGQNTEAFF.

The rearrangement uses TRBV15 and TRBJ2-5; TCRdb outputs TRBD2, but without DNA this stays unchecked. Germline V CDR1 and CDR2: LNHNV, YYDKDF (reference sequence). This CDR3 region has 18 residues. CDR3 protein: CATSRDDRLAGGSETQYF.

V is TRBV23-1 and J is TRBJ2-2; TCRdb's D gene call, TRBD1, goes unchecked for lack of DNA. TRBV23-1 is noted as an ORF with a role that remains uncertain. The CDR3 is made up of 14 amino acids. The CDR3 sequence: CASTHRGFSGELFF.

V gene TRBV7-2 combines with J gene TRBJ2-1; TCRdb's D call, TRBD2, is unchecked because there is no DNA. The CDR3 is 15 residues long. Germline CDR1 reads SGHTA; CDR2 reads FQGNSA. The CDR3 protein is CASSLFMGGPGEQFF.

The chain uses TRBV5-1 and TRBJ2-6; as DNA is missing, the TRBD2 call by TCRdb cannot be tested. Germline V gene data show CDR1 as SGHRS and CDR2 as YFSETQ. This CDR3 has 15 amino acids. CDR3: CASSPSYSGANVLTF. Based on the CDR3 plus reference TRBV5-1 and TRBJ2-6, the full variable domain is KAGVTQTPRYLIKTRGQQVTLSCSPISGHRSVSWYQQTPGQGLQFLFEYFSETQRNKGNFPGRFSGRQFSNSRSEMNVSTLELGDSALYLCASSPSYSGANVLTFGAGSRLTVL.

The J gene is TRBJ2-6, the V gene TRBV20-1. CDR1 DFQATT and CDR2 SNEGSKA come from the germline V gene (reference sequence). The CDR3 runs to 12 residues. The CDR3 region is CSASPRANVLTF.

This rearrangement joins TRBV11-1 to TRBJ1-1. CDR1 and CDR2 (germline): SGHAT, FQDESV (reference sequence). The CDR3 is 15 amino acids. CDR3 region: CAGSPRRGVSSEAFF.

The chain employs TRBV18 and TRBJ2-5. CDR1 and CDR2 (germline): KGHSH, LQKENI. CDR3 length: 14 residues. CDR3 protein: CASSPKGGQETQYF.

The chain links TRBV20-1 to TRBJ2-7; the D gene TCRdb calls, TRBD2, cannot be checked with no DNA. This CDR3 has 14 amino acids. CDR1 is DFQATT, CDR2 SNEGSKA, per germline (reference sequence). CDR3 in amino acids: CSARPGLLTYEQYF.

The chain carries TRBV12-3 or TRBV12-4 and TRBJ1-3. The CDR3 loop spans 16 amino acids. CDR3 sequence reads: CASSSSGTPSGNTIYF.

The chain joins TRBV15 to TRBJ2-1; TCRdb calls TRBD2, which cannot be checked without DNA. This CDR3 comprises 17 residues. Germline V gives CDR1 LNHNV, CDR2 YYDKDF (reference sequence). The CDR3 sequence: CATSRSQRGGFGNEQFF.

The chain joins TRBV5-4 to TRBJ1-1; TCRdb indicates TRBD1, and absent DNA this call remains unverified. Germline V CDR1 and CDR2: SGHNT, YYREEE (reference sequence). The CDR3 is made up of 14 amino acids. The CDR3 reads CASSSTGNGTEAFF.

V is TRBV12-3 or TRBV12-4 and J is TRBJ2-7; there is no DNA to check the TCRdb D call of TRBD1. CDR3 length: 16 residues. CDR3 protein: CASSPGRTVRNYEQYF.

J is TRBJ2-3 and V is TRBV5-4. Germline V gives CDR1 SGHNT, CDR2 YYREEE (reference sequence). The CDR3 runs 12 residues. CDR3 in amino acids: CASSWDRGTQYF.

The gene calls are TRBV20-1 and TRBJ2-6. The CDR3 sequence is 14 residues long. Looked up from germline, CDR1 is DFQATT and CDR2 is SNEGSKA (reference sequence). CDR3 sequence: CSARGGSGANVLTF.

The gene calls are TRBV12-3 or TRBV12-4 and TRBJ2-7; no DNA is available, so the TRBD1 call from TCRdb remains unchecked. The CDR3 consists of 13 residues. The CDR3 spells CASRPAGVPEQYF.

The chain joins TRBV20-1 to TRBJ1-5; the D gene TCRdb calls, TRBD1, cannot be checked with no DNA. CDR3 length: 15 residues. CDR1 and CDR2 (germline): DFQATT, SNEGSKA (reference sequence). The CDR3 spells CSATPGQQSNQLQHF.

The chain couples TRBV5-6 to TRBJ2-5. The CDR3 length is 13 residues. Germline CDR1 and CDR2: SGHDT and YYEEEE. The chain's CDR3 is CASSVGSQQTQYF.

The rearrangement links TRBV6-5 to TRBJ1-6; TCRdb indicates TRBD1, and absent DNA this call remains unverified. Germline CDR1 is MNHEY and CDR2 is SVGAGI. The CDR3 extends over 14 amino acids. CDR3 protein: CASSSRSGGSPLHF.

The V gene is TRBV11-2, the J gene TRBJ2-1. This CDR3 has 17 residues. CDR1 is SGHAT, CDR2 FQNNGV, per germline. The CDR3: CASSFDYRWGSYNEQFF.

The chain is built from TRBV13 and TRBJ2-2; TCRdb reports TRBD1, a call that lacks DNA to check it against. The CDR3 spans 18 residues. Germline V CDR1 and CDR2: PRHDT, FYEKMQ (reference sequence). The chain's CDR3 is CASSAAPLGATNTGELFF. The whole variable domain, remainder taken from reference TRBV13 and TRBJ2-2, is AAGVIQSPRHLIKEKRETATLKCYPIPRHDTVYWYQQGPGQDPQFLISFYEKMQSDKGSIPDRFSAQQFSDYHSELNMSSLELGDSALYFCASSAAPLGATNTGELFFGEGSRLTVL.

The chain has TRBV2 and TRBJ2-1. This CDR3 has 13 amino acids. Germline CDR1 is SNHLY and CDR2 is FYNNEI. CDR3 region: CASSITRFNEQFF.

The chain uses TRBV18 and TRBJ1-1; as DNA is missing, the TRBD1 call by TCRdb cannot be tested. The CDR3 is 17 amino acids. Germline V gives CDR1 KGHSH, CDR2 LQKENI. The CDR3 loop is CASSPPRTGRRYTEAFF.

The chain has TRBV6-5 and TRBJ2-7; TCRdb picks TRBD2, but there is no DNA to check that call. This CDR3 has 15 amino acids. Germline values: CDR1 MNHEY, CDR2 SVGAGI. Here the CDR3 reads CASSLGAGQNYEQYF.

CDR3 sequence reads: CASSLSFGPQHF. The rearrangement links TRBV12-3 or TRBV12-4 to TRBJ1-5. There are 12 residues in the CDR3.

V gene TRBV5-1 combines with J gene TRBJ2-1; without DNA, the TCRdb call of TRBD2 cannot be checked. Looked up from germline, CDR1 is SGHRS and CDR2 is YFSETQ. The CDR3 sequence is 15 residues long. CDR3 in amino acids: CASSLGGSGGNEQFF.

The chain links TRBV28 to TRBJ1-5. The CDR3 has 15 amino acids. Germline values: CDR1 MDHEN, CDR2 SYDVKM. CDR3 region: CASSEFGLVRQPQHF. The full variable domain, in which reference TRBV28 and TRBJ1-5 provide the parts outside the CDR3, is DVKVTQSSRYLVKRTGEKVFLECVQDMDHENMFWYRQDPGLGLRLIYFSYDVKMKEKGDIPEGYSVSREKKERFSLILESASTNQTSMYLCASSEFGLVRQPQHFGDGTRLSIL.